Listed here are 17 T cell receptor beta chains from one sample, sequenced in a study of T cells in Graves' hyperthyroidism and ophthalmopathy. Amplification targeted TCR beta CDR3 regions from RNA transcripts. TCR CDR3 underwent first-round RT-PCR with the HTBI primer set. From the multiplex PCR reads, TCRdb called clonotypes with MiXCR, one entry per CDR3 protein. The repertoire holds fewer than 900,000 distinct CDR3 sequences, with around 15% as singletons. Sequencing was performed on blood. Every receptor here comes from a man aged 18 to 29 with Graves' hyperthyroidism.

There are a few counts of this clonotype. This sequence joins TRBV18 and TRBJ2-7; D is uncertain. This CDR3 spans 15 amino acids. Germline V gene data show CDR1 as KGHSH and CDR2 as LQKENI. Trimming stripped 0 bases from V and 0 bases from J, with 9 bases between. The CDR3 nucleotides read TGTGCCAGCTCACCACCGGTGGGTGCCTCCTACGAGCAGTACTTC. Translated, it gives CASSPPVGASYEQYF.

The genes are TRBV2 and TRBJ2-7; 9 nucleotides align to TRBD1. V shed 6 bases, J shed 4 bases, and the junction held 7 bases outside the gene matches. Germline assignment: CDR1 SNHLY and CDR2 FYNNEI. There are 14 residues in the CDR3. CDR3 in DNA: TGTGCCAGCAGACAAGACAGGGGGGGGTACGAGCAGTACTTC. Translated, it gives CASRQDRGGYEQYF.

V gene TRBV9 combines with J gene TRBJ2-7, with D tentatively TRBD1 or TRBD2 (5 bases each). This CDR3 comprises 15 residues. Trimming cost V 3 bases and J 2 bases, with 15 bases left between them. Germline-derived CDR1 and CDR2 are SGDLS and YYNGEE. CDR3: CASSGGPLGAYEQYF. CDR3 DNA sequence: TGTGCCAGCAGCGGAGGGCCTTTAGGGGCCTACGAGCAGTACTTC.

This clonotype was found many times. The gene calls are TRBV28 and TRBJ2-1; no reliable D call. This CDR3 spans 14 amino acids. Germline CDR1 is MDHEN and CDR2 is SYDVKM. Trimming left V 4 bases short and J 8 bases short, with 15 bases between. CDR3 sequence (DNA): TGTGCCAGCAGTTCCCCTCTTGGGAACGATGAGCAGTTCTTC. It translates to CASSSPLGNDEQFF.

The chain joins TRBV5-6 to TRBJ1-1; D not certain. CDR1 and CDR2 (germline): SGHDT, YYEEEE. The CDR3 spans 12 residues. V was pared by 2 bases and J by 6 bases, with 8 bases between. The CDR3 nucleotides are TGTGCCAGCAGCTTCTCTGACGCTGAAGCTTTCTTT. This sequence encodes CASSFSDAEAFF.

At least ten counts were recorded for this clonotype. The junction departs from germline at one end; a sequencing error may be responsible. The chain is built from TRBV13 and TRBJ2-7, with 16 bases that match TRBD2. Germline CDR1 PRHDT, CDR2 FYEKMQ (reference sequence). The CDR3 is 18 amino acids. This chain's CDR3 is CASSSSGTSGRASHEQYF. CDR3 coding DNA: TGTGCCAGCAGCTCGAGTGGGACTAGCGGGAGGGCCTCCCACGAGCAGTACTTC.

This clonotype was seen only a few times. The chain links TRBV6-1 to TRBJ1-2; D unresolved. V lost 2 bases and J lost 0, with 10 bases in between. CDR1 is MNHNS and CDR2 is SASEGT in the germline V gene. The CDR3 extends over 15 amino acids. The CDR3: CASSELVGTNYGYTF. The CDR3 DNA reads TGTGCCAGCAGTGAACTAGTCGGGACTAACTATGGCTACACCTTC.

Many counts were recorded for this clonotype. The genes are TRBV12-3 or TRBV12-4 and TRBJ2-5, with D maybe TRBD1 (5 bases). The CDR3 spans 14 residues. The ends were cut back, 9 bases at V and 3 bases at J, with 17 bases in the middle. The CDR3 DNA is TGTGCCAGTGGGTGGGGCGTGAGAGAAGAGACCCAGTACTTC. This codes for CASGWGVREETQYF.

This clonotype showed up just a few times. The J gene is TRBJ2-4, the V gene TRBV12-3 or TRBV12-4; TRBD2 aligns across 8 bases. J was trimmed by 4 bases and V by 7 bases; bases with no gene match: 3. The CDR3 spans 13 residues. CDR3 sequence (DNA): TGTGCCAGCACACTAGCGGTAAAAAACATTCAGTACTTC. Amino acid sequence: CASTLAVKNIQYF.

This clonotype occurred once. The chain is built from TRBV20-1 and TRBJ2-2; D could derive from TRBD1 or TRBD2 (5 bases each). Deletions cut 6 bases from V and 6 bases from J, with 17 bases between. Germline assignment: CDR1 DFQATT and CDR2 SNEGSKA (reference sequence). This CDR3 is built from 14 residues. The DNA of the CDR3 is TGCAGTGCCCCGAGGGCGGACATTGCCGGGGAGCTGTTTTTT. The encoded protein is CSAPRADIAGELFF.

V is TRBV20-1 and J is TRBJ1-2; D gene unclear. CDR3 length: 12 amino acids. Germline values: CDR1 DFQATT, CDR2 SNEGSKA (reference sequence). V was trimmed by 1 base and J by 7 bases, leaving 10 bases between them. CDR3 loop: CSARAASAGYTF. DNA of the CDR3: TGCAGTGCTAGAGCCGCATCGGCTGGCTACACCTTC.

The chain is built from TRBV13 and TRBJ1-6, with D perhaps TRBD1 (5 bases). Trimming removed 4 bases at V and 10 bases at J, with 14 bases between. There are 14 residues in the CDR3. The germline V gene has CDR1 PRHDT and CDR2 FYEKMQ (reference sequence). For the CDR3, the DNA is TGTGCCAGCAGCTCCCGACAGATATACTCACCCCTCCACTTT. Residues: CASSSRQIYSPLHF.

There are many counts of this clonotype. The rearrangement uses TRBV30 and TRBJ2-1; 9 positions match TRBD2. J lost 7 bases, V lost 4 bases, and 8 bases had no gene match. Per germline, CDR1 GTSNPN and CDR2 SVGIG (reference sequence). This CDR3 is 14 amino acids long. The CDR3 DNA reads TGTGCCTGGAACTTAGCGGGAGTGTGGAATGAGCAGTTCTTC. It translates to CAWNLAGVWNEQFF. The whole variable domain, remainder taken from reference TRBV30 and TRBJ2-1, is SQTIHQWPATLVQPVGSPLSLECTVEGTSNPNLYWYRQAAGRGLQLLFYSVGIGQISSEVPQNLSASRPQDRQFILSSKKLLLSDSGFYLCAWNLAGVWNEQFFGPGTRLTVL.

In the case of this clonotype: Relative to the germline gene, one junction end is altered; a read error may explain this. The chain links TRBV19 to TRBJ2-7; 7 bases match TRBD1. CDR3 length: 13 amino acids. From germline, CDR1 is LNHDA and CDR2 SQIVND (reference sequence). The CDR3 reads CAGSFQGAYEQYF. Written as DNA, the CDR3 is TGTGCCGGTAGTTTCCAGGGGGCCTACGAGCAGTACTTC.

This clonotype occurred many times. The CDR3: CASNKGTGPAYEQYF. CDR3 nucleotide sequence: TGTGCCAGCAACAAAGGGACAGGGCCCGCCTACGAGCAGTACTTC. The gene calls are TRBV28 and TRBJ2-7, with 9 bases identical to TRBD1. The CDR3 totals 15 residues. V lost 7 bases to trimming and J lost 2 bases; unmatched junction nucleotides: 9. CDR1 is MDHEN, CDR2 SYDVKM, per germline. Based on the CDR3 plus reference TRBV28 and TRBJ2-7, the full variable domain is DVKVTQSSRYLVKRTGEKVFLECVQDMDHENMFWYRQDPGLGLRLIYFSYDVKMKEKGDIPEGYSVSREKKERFSLILESASTNQTSMYLCASNKGTGPAYEQYFGPGTRLTVT.

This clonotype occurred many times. Here the CDR3 reads CAITRDREETQYF. CDR3 nucleotides: TGTGCCATCACTAGGGACAGGGAAGAGACCCAGTACTTC. The chain employs TRBV10-3 and TRBJ2-5, with 9 nucleotides matching TRBD1. The V gene end was trimmed by 7 bases and the J gene end by 3 bases; junction bases not matched to a gene: 3. Germline CDR1 and CDR2: ENHRY and SYGVKD. CDR3 length: 13 residues.

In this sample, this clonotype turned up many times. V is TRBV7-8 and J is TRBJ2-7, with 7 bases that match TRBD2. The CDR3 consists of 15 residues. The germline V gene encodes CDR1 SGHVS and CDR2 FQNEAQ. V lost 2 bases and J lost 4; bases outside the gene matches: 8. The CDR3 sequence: CASSLRRTSTYEQYF. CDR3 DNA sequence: TGTGCCAGCAGCTTACGCCGGACTAGTACATACGAGCAGTACTTC.